This T cell receptor (beta chain) was obtained from a study of cytomegalovirus exposure and HLA in healthy donors. Study results and caveats: Further analysis was carried out later, and it showed several of the most significant clusters appearing linked to common viral pathogens. Later genetic work tied a missense DCLRE1C variant to beta-chain V and J trimming. The number of N-insertions in an Asian-associated ancestry cluster was reportedly below the roughly 620-donor mean in a later analysis.

Turning to this clone: Its antigen is unidentified.

The CDR3 is 16 residues long. The V gene end was trimmed by 0 bases and the J gene end by 5 bases; junction bases not matched to a gene: 8. CDR1 is SGDLS and CDR2 is YYNGEE in the germline V gene. The PCR ran on 60 Vbeta and 13 Jbeta primers. This table comes from immunoSEQ multiplex PCR, and its TCRdb copy is limited to in-frame clones, with some not included. The sample has 150,000 to 200,000 clones; 65% to 80% are singletons. The V gene is TRBV9, the J gene TRBJ2-3; TRBD2 agrees at 8 bases. What was sequenced was PBMCs. The receptor was isolated from a woman in her thirties or forties in good health and CMV-seronegative. CDR3 loop: CASSVDREGPGDTQYF. The CDR3 bases are TGTGCCAGCAGCGTAGATCGGGAGGGCCCCGGAGATACGCAGTATTTT.